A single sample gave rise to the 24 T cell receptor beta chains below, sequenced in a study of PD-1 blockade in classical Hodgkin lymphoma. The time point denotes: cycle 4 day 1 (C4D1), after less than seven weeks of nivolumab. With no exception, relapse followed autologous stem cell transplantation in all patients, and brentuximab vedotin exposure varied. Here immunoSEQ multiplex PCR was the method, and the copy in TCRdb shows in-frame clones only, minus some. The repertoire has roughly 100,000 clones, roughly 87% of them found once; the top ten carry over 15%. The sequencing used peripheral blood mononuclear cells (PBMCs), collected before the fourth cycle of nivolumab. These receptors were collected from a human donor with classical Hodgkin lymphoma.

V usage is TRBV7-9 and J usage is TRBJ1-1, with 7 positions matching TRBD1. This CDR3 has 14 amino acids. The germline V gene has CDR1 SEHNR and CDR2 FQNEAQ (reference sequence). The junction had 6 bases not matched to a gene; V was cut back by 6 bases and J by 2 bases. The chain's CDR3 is CASRPQGPNTEAFF. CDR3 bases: TGTGCCAGCAGACCACAGGGGCCCAACACTGAAGCTTTCTTT.

CDR3 DNA sequence: TGTGCCAGCACCAGGGGACAGTCCTACGAGCAGTACTTC. Encoded protein: CASTRGQSYEQYF. The chain uses TRBV6-6 and TRBJ2-5, with 7 nucleotides matching TRBD1. The J call may be incorrect, as the DNA end agrees better with TRBJ2-7. CDR1 and CDR2 from the germline V gene are MNHNY and SVGAGI (reference sequence). The CDR3 has 13 residues.

The CDR3 here is CASRGHGEGDYGYTF. As DNA, the CDR3 is TGTGCCAGCAGGGGACACGGGGAGGGGGACTATGGCTACACCTTC. The chain is built from TRBV28 and TRBJ1-2; maybe TRBD1 (6 bases). The germline CDR1 and CDR2 sequences are MDHEN and SYDVKM. The CDR3 is made up of 15 amino acids. V lost 6 bases to trimming and J lost 3 bases, with 17 bases between them.

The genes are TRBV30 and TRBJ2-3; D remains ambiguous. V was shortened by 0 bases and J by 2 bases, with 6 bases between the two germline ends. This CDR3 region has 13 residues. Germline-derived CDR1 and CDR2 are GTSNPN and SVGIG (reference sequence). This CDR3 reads CAWSVMITDTQYF. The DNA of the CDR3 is TGTGCCTGGAGTGTAATGATCACAGATACGCAGTATTTT.

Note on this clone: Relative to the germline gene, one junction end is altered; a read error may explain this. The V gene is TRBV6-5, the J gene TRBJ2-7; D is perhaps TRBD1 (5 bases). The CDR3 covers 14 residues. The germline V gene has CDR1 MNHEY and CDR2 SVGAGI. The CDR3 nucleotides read TGTGCCAGCAGTACTCCCAGGGCCTCCCACGAGCAGTACTTC. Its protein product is CASSTPRASHEQYF.

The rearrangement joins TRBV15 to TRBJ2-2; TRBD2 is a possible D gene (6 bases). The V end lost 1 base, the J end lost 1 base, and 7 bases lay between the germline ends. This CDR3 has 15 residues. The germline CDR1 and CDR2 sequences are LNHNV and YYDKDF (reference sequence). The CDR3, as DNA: TGTGCCACCAGCAGAGCGCGGGAGAACACCGGGGAGCTGTTTTTT. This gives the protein CATSRARENTGELFF. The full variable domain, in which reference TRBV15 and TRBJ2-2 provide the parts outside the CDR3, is DAMVIQNPRYQVTQFGKPVTLSCSQTLNHNVMYWYQQKSSQAPKLLFHYYDKDFNNEADTPDNFQSRRPNTSFCFLDIRSPGLGDTAMYLCATSRARENTGELFFGEGSRLTVL.

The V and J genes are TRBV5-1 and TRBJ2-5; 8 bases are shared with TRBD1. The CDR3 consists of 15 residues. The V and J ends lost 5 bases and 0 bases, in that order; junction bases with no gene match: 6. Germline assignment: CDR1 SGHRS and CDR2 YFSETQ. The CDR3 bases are TGCGCCAGCAGTCCGTCGACAGGGGACCAAGAGACCCAGTACTTC. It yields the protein CASSPSTGDQETQYF.

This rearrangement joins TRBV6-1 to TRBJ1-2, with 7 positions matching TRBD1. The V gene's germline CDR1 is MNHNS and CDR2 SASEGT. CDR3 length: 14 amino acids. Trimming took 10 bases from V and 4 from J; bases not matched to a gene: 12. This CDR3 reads CATEGGTAAYGYTF. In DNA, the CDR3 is TGTGCCACCGAGGGGGGGACAGCAGCCTATGGCTACACCTTC.

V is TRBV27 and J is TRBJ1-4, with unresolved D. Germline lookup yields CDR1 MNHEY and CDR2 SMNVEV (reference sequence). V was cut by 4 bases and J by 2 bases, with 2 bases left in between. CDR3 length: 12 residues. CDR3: CASSSTNEKLFF. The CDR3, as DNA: TGTGCCAGCAGTTCTACTAATGAAAAACTGTTTTTT.

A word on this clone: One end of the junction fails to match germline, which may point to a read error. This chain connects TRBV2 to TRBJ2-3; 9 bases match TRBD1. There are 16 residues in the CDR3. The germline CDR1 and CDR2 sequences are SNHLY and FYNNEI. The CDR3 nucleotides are TGTGCCAGTAGTGTACAGGGGGCCCTTAGCACAGATACGCAGTATTTT. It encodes CASSVQGALSTDTQYF.

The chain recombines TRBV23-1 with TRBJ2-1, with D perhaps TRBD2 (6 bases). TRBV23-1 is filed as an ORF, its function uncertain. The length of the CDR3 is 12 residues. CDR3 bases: TGCGTTGACGGGGGAGAGGGGAATGAGCAGTTCTTC. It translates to CVDGGEGNEQFF.

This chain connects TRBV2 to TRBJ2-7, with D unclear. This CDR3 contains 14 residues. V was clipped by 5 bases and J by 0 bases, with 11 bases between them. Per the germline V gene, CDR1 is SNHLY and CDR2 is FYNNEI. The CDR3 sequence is CASSMGNRSYEQYF. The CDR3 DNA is TGTGCCAGCAGTATGGGGAACCGCTCCTACGAGCAGTACTTC.

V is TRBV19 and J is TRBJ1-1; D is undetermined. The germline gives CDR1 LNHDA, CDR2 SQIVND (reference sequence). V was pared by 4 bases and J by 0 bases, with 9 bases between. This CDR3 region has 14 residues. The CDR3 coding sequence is TGTGCCAGTAGTACGGGCCTAATGAACACTGAAGCTTTCTTT. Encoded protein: CASSTGLMNTEAFF.

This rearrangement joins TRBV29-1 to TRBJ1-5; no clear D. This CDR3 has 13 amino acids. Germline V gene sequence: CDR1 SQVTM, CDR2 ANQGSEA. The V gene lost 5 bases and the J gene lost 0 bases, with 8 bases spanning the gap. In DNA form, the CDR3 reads TGCAGCGTTCAAAAGGATAGCAATCAGCCCCAGCATTTT. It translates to CSVQKDSNQPQHF. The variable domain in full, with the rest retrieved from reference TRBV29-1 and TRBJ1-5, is SAVISQKPSRDICQRGTSLTIQCQVDSQVTMMFWYRQQPGQSLTLIATANQGSEATYESGFVIDKFPISRPNLTFSTLTVSNMSPEDSSIYLCSVQKDSNQPQHFGDGTRLSIL.

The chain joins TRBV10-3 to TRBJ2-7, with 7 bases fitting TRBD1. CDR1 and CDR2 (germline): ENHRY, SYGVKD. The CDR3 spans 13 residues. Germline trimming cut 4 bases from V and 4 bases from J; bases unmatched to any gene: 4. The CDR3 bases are TGTGCCATCAGTGGGTCGACAGGGTACGAGCAGTACTTC. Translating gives CAISGSTGYEQYF.

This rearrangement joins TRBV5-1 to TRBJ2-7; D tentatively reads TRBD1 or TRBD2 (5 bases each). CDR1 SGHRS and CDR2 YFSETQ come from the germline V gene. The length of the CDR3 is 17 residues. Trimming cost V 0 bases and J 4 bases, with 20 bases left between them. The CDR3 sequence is CASSLAIRAGSVYEQYF. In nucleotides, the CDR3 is TGCGCCAGCAGCTTGGCCATTCGGGCAGGGAGTGTATACGAGCAGTACTTC.

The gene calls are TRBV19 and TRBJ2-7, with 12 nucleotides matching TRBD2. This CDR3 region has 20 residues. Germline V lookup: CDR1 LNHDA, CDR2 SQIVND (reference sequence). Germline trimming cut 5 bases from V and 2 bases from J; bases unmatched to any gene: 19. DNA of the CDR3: TGTGCCAGTAGTGCGCTGGGACGACAGGCGACTAGCGGGAGCCCCTACGAGCAGTACTTC. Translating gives CASSALGRQATSGSPYEQYF. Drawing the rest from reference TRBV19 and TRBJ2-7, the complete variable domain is DGGITQSPKYLFRKEGQNVTLSCEQNLNHDAMYWYRQDPGQGLRLIYYSQIVNDFQKGDIAEGYSVSREKKESFPLTVTSAQKNPTAFYLCASSALGRQATSGSPYEQYFGPGTRLTVT.

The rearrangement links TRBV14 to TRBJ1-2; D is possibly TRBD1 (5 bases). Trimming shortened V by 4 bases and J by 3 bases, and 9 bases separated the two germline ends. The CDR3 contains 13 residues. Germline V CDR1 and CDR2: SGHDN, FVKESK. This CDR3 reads CASSPDTYYGYTF. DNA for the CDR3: TGTGCCAGCAGCCCGGACACGTACTATGGCTACACCTTC.

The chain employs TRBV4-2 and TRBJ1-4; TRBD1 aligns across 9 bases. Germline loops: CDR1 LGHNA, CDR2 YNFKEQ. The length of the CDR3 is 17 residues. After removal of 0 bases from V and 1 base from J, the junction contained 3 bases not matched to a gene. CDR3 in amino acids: CASSQDPGQGTNEKLFF. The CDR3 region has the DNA TGTGCCAGCAGCCAAGATCCGGGACAGGGAACTAATGAAAAACTGTTTTTT.

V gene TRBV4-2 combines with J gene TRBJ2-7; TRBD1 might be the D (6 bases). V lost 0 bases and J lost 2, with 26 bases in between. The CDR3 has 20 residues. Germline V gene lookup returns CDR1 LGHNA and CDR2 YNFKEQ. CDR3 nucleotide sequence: TGTGCCAGCAGCCAAGAAACGTCTTACAGGGCTCCCCTCCGACCCTACGAGCAGTACTTC. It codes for CASSQETSYRAPLRPYEQYF.

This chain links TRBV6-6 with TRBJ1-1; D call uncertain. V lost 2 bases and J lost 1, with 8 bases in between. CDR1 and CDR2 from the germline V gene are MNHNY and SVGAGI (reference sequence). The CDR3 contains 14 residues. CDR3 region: CASSYVSPNTEAFF. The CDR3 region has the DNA TGTGCCAGCAGTTACGTTAGCCCGAACACTGAAGCTTTCTTT.

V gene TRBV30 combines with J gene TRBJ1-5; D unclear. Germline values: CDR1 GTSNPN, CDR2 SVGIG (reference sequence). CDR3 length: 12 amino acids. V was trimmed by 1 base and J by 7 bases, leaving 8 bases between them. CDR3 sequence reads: CAWSGSGQPQHF. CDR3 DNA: TGTGCCTGGAGTGGCTCTGGGCAGCCCCAGCATTTT.

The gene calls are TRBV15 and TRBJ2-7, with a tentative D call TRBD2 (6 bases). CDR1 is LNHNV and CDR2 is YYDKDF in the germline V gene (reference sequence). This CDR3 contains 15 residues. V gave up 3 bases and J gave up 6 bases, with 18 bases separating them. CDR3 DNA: TGTGCCACCAGCAGCCCTGGGCGGGACTTGCGCGAGCAGTACTTC. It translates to CATSSPGRDLREQYF. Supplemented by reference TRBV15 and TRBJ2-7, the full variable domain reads DAMVIQNPRYQVTQFGKPVTLSCSQTLNHNVMYWYQQKSSQAPKLLFHYYDKDFNNEADTPDNFQSRRPNTSFCFLDIRSPGLGDTAMYLCATSSPGRDLREQYFGPGTRLTVT.

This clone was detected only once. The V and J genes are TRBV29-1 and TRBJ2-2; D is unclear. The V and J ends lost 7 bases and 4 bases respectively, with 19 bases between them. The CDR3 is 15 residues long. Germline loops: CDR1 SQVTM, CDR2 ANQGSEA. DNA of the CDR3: TGCAGCGCCTCGAATTTGTCGATTCTCACCGGGGAGCTGTTTTTT. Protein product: CSASNLSILTGELFF.